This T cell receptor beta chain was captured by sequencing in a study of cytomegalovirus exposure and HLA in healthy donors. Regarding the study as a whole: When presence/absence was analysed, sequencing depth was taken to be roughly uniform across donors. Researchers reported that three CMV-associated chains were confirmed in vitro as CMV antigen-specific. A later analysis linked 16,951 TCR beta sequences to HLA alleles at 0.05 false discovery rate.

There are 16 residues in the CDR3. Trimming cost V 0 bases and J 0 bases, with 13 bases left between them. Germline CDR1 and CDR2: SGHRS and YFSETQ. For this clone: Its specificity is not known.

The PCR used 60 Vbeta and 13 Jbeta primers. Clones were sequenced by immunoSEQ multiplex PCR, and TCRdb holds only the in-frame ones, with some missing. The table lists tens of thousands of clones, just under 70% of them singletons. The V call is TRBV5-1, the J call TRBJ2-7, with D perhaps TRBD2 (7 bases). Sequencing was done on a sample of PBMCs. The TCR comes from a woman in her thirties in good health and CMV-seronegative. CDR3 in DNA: TGCGCCAGCAGCTTGGAGGGAGGGGGGGTCTCCTACGAGCAGTACTTC. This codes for CASSLEGGGVSYEQYF. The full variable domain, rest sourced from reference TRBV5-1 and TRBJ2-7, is KAGVTQTPRYLIKTRGQQVTLSCSPISGHRSVSWYQQTPGQGLQFLFEYFSETQRNKGNFPGRFSGRQFSNSRSEMNVSTLELGDSALYLCASSLEGGGVSYEQYFGPGTRLTVT.